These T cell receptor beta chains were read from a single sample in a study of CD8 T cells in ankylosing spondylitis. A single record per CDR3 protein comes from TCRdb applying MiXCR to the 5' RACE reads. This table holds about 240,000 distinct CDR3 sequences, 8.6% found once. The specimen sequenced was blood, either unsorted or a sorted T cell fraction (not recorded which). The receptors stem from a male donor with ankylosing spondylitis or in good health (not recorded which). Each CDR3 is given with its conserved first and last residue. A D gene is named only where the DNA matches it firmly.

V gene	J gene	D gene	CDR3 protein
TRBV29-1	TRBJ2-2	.	CSVLKTSVGTGELFF
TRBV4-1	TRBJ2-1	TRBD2	CASSQVTGAGSSYNEQFF
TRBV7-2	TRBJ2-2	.	CASSPLERGLYTGELFF
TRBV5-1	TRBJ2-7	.	CASSSSAGYEQYF
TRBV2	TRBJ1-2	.	CASSEASLGYTF
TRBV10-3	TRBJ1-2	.	CAISRENYGYTF
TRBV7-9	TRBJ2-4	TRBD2	CASSPGLAGNIQYF
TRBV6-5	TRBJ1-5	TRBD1	CASSYSTRDRYSNQPQHF
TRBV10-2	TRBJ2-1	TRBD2	CASSGLAGVNEQFF
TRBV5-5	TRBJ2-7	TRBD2	CASSWEGLTYEQYF
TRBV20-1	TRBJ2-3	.	CSAGGPRLRTDTQYF
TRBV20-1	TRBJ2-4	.	CSAWWRDGKNIQYF
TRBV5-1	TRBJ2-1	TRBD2	CASSRIILAGGYNEQFF
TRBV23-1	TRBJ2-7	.	CASSQSPRGGRLYEQYF
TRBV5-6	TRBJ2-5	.	CASSLARVGETQYF
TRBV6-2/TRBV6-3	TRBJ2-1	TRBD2	CASSHPTYSGGMNEQFF
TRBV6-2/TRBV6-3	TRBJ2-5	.	CASSYVGETQYF
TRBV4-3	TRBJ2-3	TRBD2	CASSRAGLAGVPDTQYF
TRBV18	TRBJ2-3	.	CASSRAGADTQYF
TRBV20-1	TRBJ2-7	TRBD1	CSGTGASSYEQYF
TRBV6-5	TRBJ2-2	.	CASRANTGELFF
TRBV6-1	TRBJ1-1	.	CASSEFLGQMVTEAFF
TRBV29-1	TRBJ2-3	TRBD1	CSVAFMGDRGLDTQYF
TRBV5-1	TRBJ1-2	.	CASSLDRQPYLGGYTF
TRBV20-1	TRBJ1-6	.	CSARATTSGRGSPLHF
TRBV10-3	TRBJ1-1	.	CAISTPGRANTEAFF
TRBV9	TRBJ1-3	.	CASSVAPGNTIYF
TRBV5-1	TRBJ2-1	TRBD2	CASSPEGTSLHRVYNEQFF
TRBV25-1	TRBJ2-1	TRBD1	CASSEDRALYNEQFF
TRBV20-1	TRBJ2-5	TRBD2	CSARLAGGVVRRETQYF
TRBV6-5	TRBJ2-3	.	CASSYALVTGPDTQYF
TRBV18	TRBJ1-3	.	CASSPQAGTSGNTIYF
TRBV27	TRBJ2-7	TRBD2	CASSVGGSLYEQYF
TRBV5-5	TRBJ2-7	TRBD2	CASSAGTSGIDEQYF
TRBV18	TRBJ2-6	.	CASSPAWAGANVLTF
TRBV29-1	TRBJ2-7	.	CSVTGHSYEQYF
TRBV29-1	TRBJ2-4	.	CSVGHQVGNIQYF
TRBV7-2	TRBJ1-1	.	CASSLVRGLDTEAFF
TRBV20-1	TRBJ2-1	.	CSASSVAGPYNEQFF
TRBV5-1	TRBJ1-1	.	CASSLAWGGGTEAFF
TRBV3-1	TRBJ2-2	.	CASSQGTVNTGELFF
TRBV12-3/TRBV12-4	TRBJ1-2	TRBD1	CASSIGQGAYGYTF